This TCR beta chain was obtained from a study of CD8 T cells in ankylosing spondylitis. Looked up from germline, CDR1 is DFQATT and CDR2 is SNEGSKA (reference sequence). V was clipped by 3 bases and J by 5 bases, with 7 bases between them. The CDR3 is 11 residues long. Scientists made TCR beta libraries using quantitative 5'-RACE with molecular barcodes. TCRdb re-called the 5' RACE reads with MiXCR, one entry per CDR3 protein. The top ten clones hold about 20% of a sample with 220,000 or so distinct CDR3 sequences, about 10% of them seen once. Study-wide results and limits: Earlier literature documents some of the motif variants in reactive arthritis synovial fluid and blood.

In this sample, this clonotype turned up many times. As yet, its antigen is unknown. This TCR derives from a male donor with ankylosing spondylitis or in good health (not recorded which). The specimen was blood, either unsorted or a sorted T cell fraction (not recorded which). The chain has TRBV20-1 and TRBJ1-1; D is unclear. DNA for the CDR3: TGCAGTGCTAGGTCTGTGACTGAAGCTTTCTTT. Its translation: CSARSVTEAFF.